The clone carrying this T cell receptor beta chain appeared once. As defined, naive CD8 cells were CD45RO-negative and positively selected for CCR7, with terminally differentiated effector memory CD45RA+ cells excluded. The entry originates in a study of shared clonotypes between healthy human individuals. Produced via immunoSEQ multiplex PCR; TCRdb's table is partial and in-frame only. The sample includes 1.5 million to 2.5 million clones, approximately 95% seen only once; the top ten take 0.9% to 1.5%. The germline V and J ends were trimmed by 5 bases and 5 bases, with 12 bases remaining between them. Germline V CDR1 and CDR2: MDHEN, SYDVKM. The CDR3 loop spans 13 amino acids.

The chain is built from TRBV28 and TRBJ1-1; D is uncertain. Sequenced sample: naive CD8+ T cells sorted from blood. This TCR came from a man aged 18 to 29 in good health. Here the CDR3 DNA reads TGTGCCAGCAGTCCCACTGGGGATACTGAAGCTTTCTTT. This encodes CASSPTGDTEAFF.